This T cell receptor (beta chain) stems from a study of identical twins' blood T cells. The CDR3 contains 16 residues. Trimming shortened V by 0 bases and J by 1 base, and 12 bases separated the two germline ends. The germline CDR1 and CDR2 sequences are LGHDT and YNNKEL (reference sequence). General study findings and limits: Shared environment remains a possible cause of twin similarity. Twins shared more top CDR3 clonotypes than unrelated donors did.

On this clonotype itself: The antigen is not known.

From the 5' RACE reads, TCRdb called clonotypes with MiXCR, one entry per CDR3 protein. Of fewer than 450,000 distinct CDR3 sequences in the sample, under 30% were seen once. Sequencing input: PBMCs. This sequence joins TRBV3-1 and TRBJ1-2; D perhaps matches TRBD1 (6 bases). The origin of this receptor is a woman between 18 and 50 years old in good health. The CDR3 loop is CASSQDTQGINYGYTF. The DNA of the CDR3 is TGTGCCAGCAGCCAAGATACACAGGGCATTAACTATGGCTACACCTTC.